Presented here are 25 T cell receptor beta chains from one specimen sequenced in a study of T cell responses to AZD1222 COVID-19 vaccine. TCRdb keeps only in-frame clones here, not all; method: immunoSEQ multiplex PCR. The sample lists around 100,000 clones, around 84% occurring once. The source material was peripheral blood, sampled on day 0 of AZD1222 vaccination. These receptors all come from an adult in good health.

V and J are TRBV4-3 and TRBJ2-1, with TRBD2 identical over 14 bases. Germline V gene data show CDR1 as LGHNA and CDR2 as YSLEER. This CDR3 has 18 residues. J was trimmed by 1 base and V by 1 base; bases with no gene match: 3. CDR3 DNA sequence: TGCGCCAGCAGCCAAGCGGGACTAGCGGGAGATTCCTACAATGAGCAGTTCTTC. Translated, it gives CASSQAGLAGDSYNEQFF.

The chain carries TRBV27 and TRBJ2-7; TRBD1 is a possible D gene (7 bases). This CDR3 spans 14 amino acids. The V gene's germline CDR1 is MNHEY and CDR2 SMNVEV (reference sequence). V dropped 4 bases and J dropped 2 bases, with 12 bases sitting between them. The CDR3 is CASSSGDRPYEQYF. The CDR3 nucleotides read TGTGCCAGCAGTTCGGGGGACAGACCCTACGAGCAGTACTTC.

The J gene is TRBJ2-7, the V gene TRBV5-1, with TRBD1 as a possible D gene (6 bases). Germline V lookup: CDR1 SGHRS, CDR2 YFSETQ. The CDR3 extends over 13 amino acids. V lost 2 bases to trimming and J lost 3 bases, with 9 bases between them. This CDR3 is CASSFQQGYEQYF. The CDR3 coding sequence is TGCGCCAGCAGCTTCCAACAGGGCTACGAGCAGTACTTC.

The V call is TRBV6-6, the J call TRBJ1-1; D gene ambiguous. CDR1 is MNHNY, CDR2 SVGAGI, per germline (reference sequence). With 6 bases removed from V and 3 bases from J, the gap between germline ends came to 11 bases. This CDR3 has 13 amino acids. The CDR3 here is CASRARMHTEAFF. Here the CDR3 DNA reads TGTGCCAGCAGGGCCCGGATGCACACTGAAGCTTTCTTT.

J is TRBJ2-7 and V is TRBV21-1; TRBD1, the table's D call, lacks a check against the DNA. TRBV21-1 is tagged as a pseudogene. The CDR3 is 16 amino acids. The DNA of the CDR3 is TGTGCCAGCAGCAAACTAAGACAGGCTCCCTCCTACGAGCAGTACTTC. Translated: CASSKLRQAPSYEQYF.

The chain couples TRBV3-1 (or the pseudogene TRBV3-2) to TRBJ2-6, with 7 positions matching TRBD2. Germline trimming cut 1 base from V and 0 bases from J; bases unmatched to any gene: 0. The CDR3 is 16 amino acids. Germline V gene lookup returns CDR1 LGHDT and CDR2 YNNKEL (reference sequence). CDR3 sequence reads: CASSQGGGSGANVLTF. The CDR3 nucleotides are TGTGCCAGCAGCCAAGGGGGGGGCTCTGGGGCCAACGTCCTGACTTTC.

This clone came up a few times. This sequence joins TRBV10-3 and TRBJ1-5, with D possibly being TRBD1 (6 bases). This CDR3 spans 13 amino acids. CDR1 ENHRY and CDR2 SYGVKD come from the germline V gene. V lost 8 bases, J lost 5 bases, and 13 bases lay in between. CDR3 in DNA: TGTGCCATCGGGGGGCAGACGGATCAGCCCCAGCATTTT. Translated, it gives CAIGGQTDQPQHF.

The chain uses TRBV7-2 and TRBJ1-6; D is ambiguous. The V end lost 2 bases, the J end lost 15 bases, and 14 bases lay between the germline ends. This CDR3 is 13 amino acids long. Germline V gene data show CDR1 as SGHTA and CDR2 as FQGNSA. In nucleotides, the CDR3 is TGTGCCAGCAGCTTATTTACGGATCGGGGCCTCCACTTT. This codes for CASSLFTDRGLHF. Variable domain in full (rest from reference TRBV7-2 and TRBJ1-6): GAGVSQSPSNKVTEKGKDVELRCDPISGHTALYWYRQSLGQGLEFLIYFQGNSAPDKSGLPSDRFSAERTGGSVSTLTIQRTQQEDSAVYLCASSLFTDRGLHFGNGTRLTVT.

J is TRBJ1-1 and V is TRBV3-1 (or the pseudogene TRBV3-2), with D unresolved. V gave up 0 bases and J gave up 0 bases, with 8 bases separating them. The CDR3 length is 15 residues. Germline CDR1 and CDR2: LGHDT and YNNKEL (reference sequence). The CDR3 DNA sequence: TGTGCCAGCAGCCAAGAGAGGCGGATGAACACTGAAGCTTTCTTT. Encoded protein: CASSQERRMNTEAFF.

The count of this clone is one. This chain connects TRBV5-6 to TRBJ1-3; D uncertain. Trimming removed 3 bases from V and 0 bases from J, with 10 bases in between. Germline V gene data show CDR1 as SGHDT and CDR2 as YYEEEE. This CDR3 is built from 15 residues. CDR3 nucleotides: TGTGCCAGCAGCTCTCCCGGGCTCTCTGGAAACACCATATATTTT. Protein: CASSSPGLSGNTIYF.

The rearrangement joins TRBV30 to TRBJ2-7; 7 nucleotides line up with TRBD2. The V segment lost 0 bases and the J segment 2 bases; nucleotides outside the gene matches: 10. The CDR3 is 16 residues long. The germline gives CDR1 GTSNPN, CDR2 SVGIG (reference sequence). The CDR3 bases are TGTGCCTGGAGTGTCCTTAGCGGGCTGCTTCCCTACGAGCAGTACTTC. Its translation: CAWSVLSGLLPYEQYF.

The chain has TRBV28 and TRBJ1-1; D is perhaps TRBD1 (6 bases). Per germline, CDR1 MDHEN and CDR2 SYDVKM. CDR3 length: 14 amino acids. Trimming left V 6 bases short and J 5 bases short, with 16 bases between. Written as DNA, the CDR3 is TGTGCCAGCAGCTTCCAAGGGGGTTTGACTGAAGCTTTCTTT. This codes for CASSFQGGLTEAFF. Using reference TRBV28 and TRBJ1-1 for the parts outside the CDR3, the full variable domain is DVKVTQSSRYLVKRTGEKVFLECVQDMDHENMFWYRQDPGLGLRLIYFSYDVKMKEKGDIPEGYSVSREKKERFSLILESASTNQTSMYLCASSFQGGLTEAFFGQGTRLTVV.

V and J are TRBV5-1 and TRBJ2-7; 8 bases match TRBD1. Germline CDR1 reads SGHRS; CDR2 reads YFSETQ. Trimming removed 0 bases from V and 5 bases from J; junction bases left unmatched: 10. The CDR3 spans 16 residues. CDR3: CASSLGLTGDGDEQYF. As DNA, the CDR3 is TGCGCCAGCAGCTTGGGGCTGACAGGGGATGGCGACGAGCAGTACTTC.

The rearrangement links TRBV7-8 to TRBJ2-2, with D unclear. V dropped 1 base and J dropped 2 bases, with 11 bases sitting between them. From germline, CDR1 is SGHVS and CDR2 FQNEAQ. CDR3 length equals 16 residues. DNA for the CDR3: TGTGCCAGCAGCTTAGACCCACCAACAAACACCGGGGAGCTGTTTTTT. As protein: CASSLDPPTNTGELFF.

The rearrangement links TRBV5-1 to TRBJ2-4, with 7 bases lining up with TRBD1. CDR3 length equals 16 residues. Germline lookup yields CDR1 SGHRS and CDR2 YFSETQ. Losses at the gene ends were 0 bases for V and 1 base for J; bases not matched to a gene: 4. CDR3 amino acids: CASSLDRGTAKNIQYF. CDR3 bases: TGCGCCAGCAGCTTGGACAGGGGAACGGCCAAAAACATTCAGTACTTC.

The chain recombines TRBV11-3 with TRBJ2-1, with 7 bases aligning to TRBD1. This CDR3 has 14 residues. CDR1 and CDR2 from the germline V gene are SGHNT and YENEEA. Trimming cost V 5 bases and J 8 bases; bases outside gene matches: 9. The CDR3 here is CASSQGVGGHEQFF. CDR3 DNA sequence: TGTGCCAGCAGCCAGGGGGTAGGGGGACATGAGCAGTTCTTC.

The chain carries TRBV27 and TRBJ1-1; 10 bases fit TRBD1. The ends lost 6 bases at V and 5 bases at J; junction bases unmatched: 6. From germline, CDR1 is MNHEY and CDR2 SMNVEV (reference sequence). This CDR3 has 14 residues. CDR3: CASRDRGFETEAFF. The CDR3 DNA sequence: TGTGCCAGCAGGGACAGGGGGTTCGAAACTGAAGCTTTCTTT.

The rearrangement links TRBV28 to TRBJ2-4; D remains unclear. CDR3 length: 14 amino acids. The germline V and J ends were trimmed by 6 bases and 0 bases, with 9 bases remaining between them. The germline V gene has CDR1 MDHEN and CDR2 SYDVKM. The CDR3 DNA reads TGTGCCAGCAGCCGAGCCATAGCCAAAAACATTCAGTACTTC. Amino acids: CASSRAIAKNIQYF.

This clone has only one observation. J is TRBJ2-2 and V is TRBV4-2; D gene unclear. V gave up 1 base and J gave up 6 bases, with 18 bases separating them. The CDR3 runs to 17 residues. Per the germline V gene, CDR1 is LGHNA and CDR2 is YNFKEQ. CDR3 protein: CASSQGLADHLAGELFF. Here the CDR3 DNA reads TGTGCCAGCAGCCAAGGTTTAGCAGACCATCTGGCCGGGGAGCTGTTTTTT.

The chain has TRBV6-5 and TRBJ2-7, with 9 nucleotides matching TRBD1. Trimming took 5 bases from V and 2 from J; bases not matched to a gene: 7. CDR1 and CDR2 from the germline V gene are MNHEY and SVGAGI. The CDR3 spans 15 residues. The DNA of the CDR3 is TGTGCCAGCAGTAAACCTGGGACAGGGCCCTACGAGCAGTACTTC. Its translation is CASSKPGTGPYEQYF.

CDR3 in amino acids: CASSYGGSNTEAFF. Written as DNA, the CDR3 is TGTGCCAGCAGTTATGGGGGTTCGAACACTGAAGCTTTCTTT. This chain joins TRBV6-5 and TRBJ1-1; D may be TRBD1 (5 bases). The CDR3 has 14 amino acids. The germline V gene has CDR1 MNHEY and CDR2 SVGAGI. The germline V and J ends were trimmed by 3 bases and 1 base, with 9 bases remaining between them.

J is TRBJ1-1 and V is TRBV5-4; D is uncertain. Between the trimmed V and J ends, which lost 2 bases and 0 bases, there was a span of 5 bases. This CDR3 region has 13 residues. Germline CDR1 and CDR2: SGHNT and YYREEE (reference sequence). CDR3 sequence: CASSFSLNTEAFF. DNA of the CDR3: TGTGCCAGCAGCTTTTCCCTGAACACTGAAGCTTTCTTT.

To note about this clone: Other nucleotide sequences from this sample produce the same CDR3. The genes are TRBV10-3 and TRBJ2-3; 7 nucleotides align to TRBD1. Germline values: CDR1 ENHRY, CDR2 SYGVKD. With 6 bases clipped from V and 2 bases from J, the junction kept 5 bases outside the gene matches. The CDR3 totals 14 residues. This chain's CDR3 is CAIRRQGVTDTQYF. In DNA form, the CDR3 reads TGTGCCATCAGAAGACAGGGTGTCACAGATACGCAGTATTTT.

The chain uses TRBV15 and TRBJ1-4; 8 bases align to TRBD1. The CDR3 is 15 residues long. With 0 bases clipped from V and 7 bases from J, the junction kept 4 bases outside the gene matches. CDR1 LNHNV and CDR2 YYDKDF come from the germline V gene (reference sequence). The CDR3 is CATSREQGASEKLFF. The CDR3 DNA sequence: TGTGCCACCAGCAGAGAGCAGGGGGCGAGTGAAAAACTGTTTTTT. The variable domain in full, completed from reference TRBV15 and TRBJ1-4, reads DAMVIQNPRYQVTQFGKPVTLSCSQTLNHNVMYWYQQKSSQAPKLLFHYYDKDFNNEADTPDNFQSRRPNTSFCFLDIRSPGLGDTAMYLCATSREQGASEKLFFGSGTQLSVL.

The chain is built from TRBV27 and TRBJ1-1; TRBD1 matches at 8 bases. Trimming removed 7 bases from V and 11 bases from J; junction bases left unmatched: 9. The CDR3 extends over 12 amino acids. Per germline, CDR1 MNHEY and CDR2 SMNVEV (reference sequence). CDR3 nucleotide sequence: TGTGCCAGCATAGCCCAGGGGGCGCGGGCTTTCTTT. Translating it yields CASIAQGARAFF.